The 27 T cell receptor beta chains below come from one sample, sequenced in a study of cytomegalovirus exposure and HLA in healthy donors. Both 60 Vbeta primers and 13 Jbeta primers went into the PCR. TCRdb's copy holds only in-frame clones and misses some; the assay was immunoSEQ multiplex PCR. Among approximately 170,000 clones listed, around 75% were seen once. The sample was PBMCs. The receptors come from a male donor in good health and CMV-seronegative.

The rearrangement links TRBV11-2 to TRBJ2-7, with D unresolved. Germline assignment: CDR1 SGHAT and CDR2 FQNNGV. Trimming removed 1 base at V and 3 bases at J, with 10 bases between. The CDR3 is 14 amino acids. CDR3 protein: CASSLGRGVYEQYF. CDR3 DNA: TGTGCCAGCAGCTTAGGTCGAGGAGTCTACGAGCAGTACTTC.

This clone was found once. The J gene is TRBJ2-5, the V gene TRBV6-1, with 10 bases matching TRBD2. CDR1 and CDR2 (germline): MNHNS, SASEGT. V trimming: 7 bases; J trimming: 1 base; junction bases outside the gene matches: 6. The CDR3 loop spans 15 amino acids. CDR3 nucleotides: TGTGCCAGCACCATGAGGACTAGCGGCCAAGAGACCCAGTACTTC. Residues: CASTMRTSGQETQYF.

The chain uses TRBV9 and TRBJ2-1; 10 bases line up with TRBD1. Trimming cost V 3 bases and J 8 bases; bases outside gene matches: 8. The CDR3 runs to 15 residues. Germline CDR1 and CDR2: SGDLS and YYNGEE. CDR3 coding DNA: TGTGCCAGCAGCGAACGACAGGGGGCAGGGGATGAGCAGTTCTTC. Its translation is CASSERQGAGDEQFF. Using reference TRBV9 and TRBJ2-1 for the parts outside the CDR3, the full variable domain is DSGVTQTPKHLITATGQRVTLRCSPRSGDLSVYWYQQSLDQGLQFLIQYYNGEERAKGNILERFSAQQFPDLHSELNLSSLELGDSALYFCASSERQGAGDEQFFGPGTRLTVL.

The sample holds a few counts of this clone. V is TRBV9 and J is TRBJ1-2, with TRBD1 identical over 12 bases. V was pared by 4 bases and J by 4 bases, with 8 bases of the junction left unmatched. The CDR3 consists of 16 residues. Germline CDR1 SGDLS, CDR2 YYNGEE. Here the CDR3 reads CASSPSGTGGFYGYTF. CDR3 in DNA: TGTGCCAGCAGCCCTTCCGGGACAGGGGGCTTCTATGGCTACACCTTC.

V and J are TRBV10-2 and TRBJ2-5, with D hard to call. The end of the DNA fits TRBJ2-7 better, so the J call may be wrong. Looked up from germline, CDR1 is WSHSY and CDR2 is SAAADI. This CDR3 is built from 12 residues. CDR3 nucleotides: TGCGCCAGCAGTTCTCTAGGTCGCGAGCAGTACTTC. It translates to CASSSLGREQYF.

This chain's CDR3 is CASSLWGLEQYF. CDR3 bases: TGTGCCAGCAGCTTGTGGGGGCTCGAGCAGTACTTC. The rearrangement links TRBV5-6 to TRBJ2-7, with a possible D match to TRBD1 (6 bases). Germline CDR1 and CDR2: SGHDT and YYEEEE. The CDR3 extends over 12 amino acids. Trimming took off 1 base at V and 6 bases at J, with 8 bases between the two ends. Full variable domain (rest looked up from reference TRBV5-6 and TRBJ2-7): DAGVTQSPTHLIKTRGQQVTLRCSPKSGHDTVSWYQQALGQGPQFIFQYYEEEERQRGNFPDRFSGHQFPNYSSELNVNALLLGDSALYLCASSLWGLEQYFGPGTRLTVT.

This chain joins TRBV19 and TRBJ2-7; 9 bases are a match to TRBD1. The V segment lost 4 bases and the J segment 6 bases; nucleotides outside the gene matches: 7. Germline CDR1 reads LNHDA; CDR2 reads SQIVND (reference sequence). The CDR3 is 14 residues long. In nucleotides, the CDR3 is TGTGCCAGTAGTAATCCGGGACAGGGAACCGAGCAGTACTTC. This codes for CASSNPGQGTEQYF.

In this sample, this clone turned up once. This chain joins TRBV13 and TRBJ2-2; D remains ambiguous. V lost 8 bases to trimming and J lost 4 bases, with 11 bases between them. Looked up from germline, CDR1 is PRHDT and CDR2 is FYEKMQ (reference sequence). The CDR3 has 13 residues. CDR3: CASLGRSTGELFF. CDR3 bases: TGTGCCAGCCTCGGCAGGTCCACCGGGGAGCTGTTTTTT.

The chain is built from TRBV7-3 and TRBJ2-4, with D possibly being TRBD2 (6 bases). In germline, CDR1 is SGHTA, CDR2 FQGTGA. There are 15 residues in the CDR3. V lost 3 bases, J lost 3 bases, and 12 bases lay in between. The CDR3: CASSLTPGGKNIQYF. As DNA, the CDR3 is TGTGCCAGCAGCTTGACCCCCGGGGGCAAAAACATTCAGTACTTC.

This clone was seen only a few times. The chain uses TRBV5-1 and TRBJ2-7, with TRBD1 identical over 11 bases. V was clipped by 2 bases and J by 5 bases; unmatched bases: 9. Looked up from germline, CDR1 is SGHRS and CDR2 is YFSETQ. The CDR3 runs to 16 residues. The CDR3 loop is CASSLDGQGALHEQYF. CDR3 bases: TGCGCCAGCAGCTTAGACGGACAGGGGGCCCTACACGAGCAGTACTTC.

The rearrangement links TRBV5-1 to TRBJ1-1; D might be TRBD1 (5 bases). Trimming left V 1 base short and J 1 base short, with 5 bases between. The CDR3 consists of 13 residues. Germline lookup yields CDR1 SGHRS and CDR2 YFSETQ. CDR3 amino acids: CASSLQGNTEAFF. The CDR3 DNA is TGCGCCAGCAGCTTGCAGGGGAACACTGAAGCTTTCTTT.

This chain links TRBV5-1 with TRBJ2-3, with 7 nucleotides matching TRBD2. The CDR3 has 16 residues. Germline V gene sequence: CDR1 SGHRS, CDR2 YFSETQ. The V segment lost 4 bases and the J segment 5 bases; nucleotides outside the gene matches: 13. Written as DNA, the CDR3 is TGCGCCAGCAGCGCTGCCGGGACGGGGAGGGGAGATACGCAGTATTTT. It specifies CASSAAGTGRGDTQYF.

The rearrangement joins TRBV28 to TRBJ2-7, with 14 bases matching TRBD2. Germline V gives CDR1 MDHEN, CDR2 SYDVKM. This CDR3 region has 16 residues. After removal of 5 bases from V and 2 bases from J, the junction contained 5 bases not matched to a gene. In DNA, the CDR3 is TGTGCCAGCAGTGGGGGGGGACTAGCGGGAGCCTACGAGCAGTACTTC. This gives the protein CASSGGGLAGAYEQYF. Using reference TRBV28 and TRBJ2-7 for the parts outside the CDR3, the full variable domain is DVKVTQSSRYLVKRTGEKVFLECVQDMDHENMFWYRQDPGLGLRLIYFSYDVKMKEKGDIPEGYSVSREKKERFSLILESASTNQTSMYLCASSGGGLAGAYEQYFGPGTRLTVT.

This clone was recorded once. The V and J genes are TRBV19 and TRBJ1-5, with 7 positions matching TRBD1. The CDR3 runs 14 residues. CDR1 and CDR2 (germline): LNHDA, SQIVND (reference sequence). With 4 bases clipped from V and 7 bases from J, the junction kept 7 bases outside the gene matches. The CDR3 is CASSRQGYGQPQHF. The CDR3 DNA sequence: TGTGCCAGTAGTAGACAGGGTTATGGACAGCCCCAGCATTTT.

The chain joins TRBV19 to TRBJ2-7, with D possibly matching TRBD2 (6 bases). Trimming cost V 10 bases and J 6 bases, with 13 bases left between them. Germline assignment: CDR1 LNHDA and CDR2 SQIVND (reference sequence). The CDR3 has 11 amino acids. The CDR3 region has the DNA TGTGCCACCCGCCGGGGGAGCGAGCAGTACTTC. Translation gives CATRRGSEQYF.

The J gene is TRBJ2-1, the V gene TRBV11-2, with 8 bases fitting TRBD2. The CDR3 has 14 amino acids. V was pared by 5 bases and J by 6 bases, with 6 bases of the junction left unmatched. The germline CDR1 and CDR2 sequences are SGHAT and FQNNGV. CDR3 residues: CASSLSTSANEQFF. CDR3 nucleotides: TGTGCCAGCAGCCTCTCGACTAGCGCCAATGAGCAGTTCTTC.

The chain recombines TRBV12-5 with TRBJ1-1, with a weak D call TRBD1 (5 bases). The CDR3 totals 13 residues. The V and J ends lost 4 bases and 1 base respectively, with 7 bases between them. Germline lookup yields CDR1 LGHNT and CDR2 FRNRAP. CDR3: CASGWGGNTEAFF. Written as DNA, the CDR3 is TGTGCTAGTGGTTGGGGGGGGAACACTGAAGCTTTCTTT.

The V and J genes are TRBV13 and TRBJ2-7; 9 bases fit TRBD1. From germline, CDR1 is PRHDT and CDR2 FYEKMQ (reference sequence). V shed 4 bases, J shed 1 base, and the junction held 2 bases outside the gene matches. The CDR3 sequence is 14 residues long. The CDR3 loop is CASSSGQGSYEQYF. CDR3 bases: TGTGCCAGCAGCTCGGGACAGGGTTCCTACGAGCAGTACTTC.

CDR3 sequence reads: CSVVGGQLTYEQYF. The DNA of the CDR3 is TGCAGCGTTGTAGGGGGACAGCTTACCTACGAGCAGTACTTC. The V call is TRBV29-1, the J call TRBJ2-7; 7 nucleotides line up with TRBD1. V dropped 4 bases and J dropped 2; count of bases not matched to a gene: 8. Per germline, CDR1 SQVTM and CDR2 ANQGSEA. The CDR3 is 14 residues long.

This clone occurred a few times. The V call is TRBV6-6, the J call TRBJ2-3, with a possible D match to TRBD2 (6 bases). Per the germline V gene, CDR1 is MNHNY and CDR2 is SVGAGI (reference sequence). CDR3 length: 14 residues. V was pared by 4 bases and J by 3 bases, with 11 bases between. The CDR3 is CASSLGGGTDTQYF. CDR3 bases: TGTGCCAGCAGTTTGGGGGGAGGAACAGATACGCAGTATTTT.

The V call is TRBV7-3, the J call TRBJ2-3, with 11 bases that match TRBD2. CDR3 length: 16 residues. CDR1 SGHTA and CDR2 FQGTGA come from the germline V gene. V lost 3 bases and J lost 1; bases outside the gene matches: 3. The CDR3 nucleotides are TGTGCCAGCAGCTTGACTAGCGGGGCACGCACAGATACGCAGTATTTT. Its translation: CASSLTSGARTDTQYF. The full variable domain, rest sourced from reference TRBV7-3 and TRBJ2-3, is GAGVSQTPSNKVTEKGKYVELRCDPISGHTALYWYRQSLGQGPEFLIYFQGTGAADDSGLPNDRFFAVRPEGSVSTLKIQRTERGDSAVYLCASSLTSGARTDTQYFGPGTRLTVL.

The chain links TRBV5-5 to TRBJ1-4; D ambiguous. CDR3 size: 14 residues. The V end was cut by 3 bases, the J end by 0 bases, with 6 bases between. Germline CDR1 reads SGHKS; CDR2 reads YYEKEE (reference sequence). CDR3 protein: CASSSIATNEKLFF. The CDR3 region has the DNA TGTGCCAGCAGCTCTATTGCAACTAATGAAAAACTGTTTTTT.

The gene calls are TRBV6-1 and TRBJ1-6; the D is unclear. The CDR3 is 13 amino acids. The V end lost 4 bases, the J end lost 10 bases, and 11 bases lay between the germline ends. Germline V gene data show CDR1 as MNHNS and CDR2 as SASEGT. The CDR3: CASSAGRGSPLHF. In DNA, the CDR3 is TGTGCCAGCAGTGCGGGAAGAGGGTCACCCCTCCACTTT.

The V call is TRBV6-1, the J call TRBJ2-5; 11 bases are shared with TRBD1. This CDR3 has 15 residues. With 6 bases clipped from V and 5 bases from J, the junction kept 8 bases outside the gene matches. Germline V CDR1 and CDR2: MNHNS, SASEGT. The CDR3 spells CASSGTGGMVETQYF. The CDR3 region has the DNA TGTGCCAGCAGCGGGACAGGGGGGATGGTTGAGACCCAGTACTTC.

This clone was detected only a few times. The chain has TRBV6-5 and TRBJ2-7; D possibly corresponds to TRBD2 (6 bases). The CDR3 covers 13 residues. Per germline, CDR1 MNHEY and CDR2 SVGAGI. The V end was cut by 7 bases, the J end by 6 bases, with 16 bases between. The CDR3 DNA follows: TGTGCCAGCACAACCAGGCAGGGAGGCGAGCAGTACTTC. It encodes CASTTRQGGEQYF.

V usage is TRBV7-9 and J usage is TRBJ2-4; TRBD1 is a possible D gene (6 bases). Germline lookup yields CDR1 SEHNR and CDR2 FQNEAQ (reference sequence). Trimming pared 5 bases from V and 8 bases from J, leaving 19 bases between. This CDR3 region has 15 residues. CDR3 protein: CASSPPQDSRYIQYF. As DNA, the CDR3 is TGTGCCAGCAGCCCGCCGCAGGACAGCCGTTACATTCAGTACTTC.

V and J are TRBV6-7 and TRBJ2-1; possible D gene TRBD2, 6 bases. TRBV6-7 is an open reading frame, and its role is uncertain. The length of the CDR3 is 14 residues. V lost 7 bases and J 2 bases, leaving 12 bases between the germline ends. The CDR3 DNA follows: TGTGCCAGCAAGCTAGCGACCACCTACAATGAGCAGTTCTTC. The encoded protein is CASKLATTYNEQFF.